This TCR beta chain was recovered during a study of beta chain features in type 1 diabetes. The overall study: In age, gender and cell yields, patients were similar to healthy donors. Summed over all samples, the examined sorted cells came to about 110 million.

Expressed TCRB transcripts were sequenced after all isolated RNA was converted to cDNA. The table came from immunoSEQ multiplex PCR; TCRdb's copy has only in-frame clones and leaves some out. In the table there are about 350,000 clones, around 20% of which are singletons. The CDR3 runs to 15 residues. Germline trimming cut 2 bases from V and 7 bases from J; bases unmatched to any gene: 9. Looked up from germline, CDR1 is SGHNT and CDR2 is YYREEE (reference sequence). This clone was observed a handful of times. The antigen is unknown. Study-wide results and limits: Type 1 diabetes patients had moderately but significantly shorter TCRB CDR3s in all four CD4+ subsets.

Sequenced input: naive CD4+ T cells from blood. This chain links TRBV5-4 with TRBJ2-7; 10 bases match TRBD2. This receptor was obtained from a woman between 18 and 30 years old in good health. CDR3 sequence: CASSFDSGRAGEQYF. Here the CDR3 DNA reads TGTGCCAGCAGCTTCGACAGCGGGAGGGCAGGGGAGCAGTACTTC.